The 29 T cell receptor beta chains listed next were all sequenced from one sample in a study of shared clonotypes between healthy human individuals. Data came from immunoSEQ multiplex PCR; TCRdb stores just in-frame clones and leaves some out. This table has millions of clones, 90% to 95% appearing once. Naivety among CD8 cells was defined by CD45RO negativity and positive CCR7 selection, thereby excluding terminally differentiated effector memory CD45RA+ cells. Sequences were obtained from naive CD8+ T cells from PBMCs. All receptors derive from a man between 18 and 35 years old in good health. Some clones in this sample may be carry-over from other donors' samples.

The chain carries TRBV4-1 and TRBJ1-1; D uncertain. This CDR3 comprises 18 residues. The V gene lost 0 bases and the J gene lost 0 bases, with 17 bases spanning the gap. Germline CDR1 is MGHRA and CDR2 is YSYEKL. The CDR3 DNA reads TGCGCCAGCAGCCAAGATGCCGCCGGGTTAATCATGAACACTGAAGCTTTCTTT. It is translated as CASSQDAAGLIMNTEAFF.

The CDR3 DNA is TGTGCCAGCAGCCTAGGGACAGTTTTGTACTTC. Its translation is CASSLGTVLYF. The chain carries TRBV21-1 and TRBJ2-4; the D segment call TRBD1 is taken from the table without a DNA check. TRBV21-1 is a documented pseudogene. The CDR3 sequence is 11 residues long.

The chain combines TRBV19 with TRBJ1-2; D gene uncertain. The CDR3 is 16 amino acids. Germline V gene sequence: CDR1 LNHDA, CDR2 SQIVND (reference sequence). V was pared by 8 bases and J by 1 base, with 20 bases between. The CDR3 here is CASDKSPRDRNYGYTF. In nucleotides, the CDR3 is TGTGCCAGTGACAAGTCTCCGAGGGATCGTAACTATGGCTACACCTTC.

The rearrangement links TRBV9 to TRBJ1-5; D possibly corresponds to TRBD1 (6 bases). CDR1 is SGDLS, CDR2 YYNGEE, per germline. Deletions cut 4 bases from V and 0 bases from J, with 11 bases between. The CDR3 runs to 15 residues. The CDR3, as DNA: TGTGCCAGCAGCAGAACAGGGAATAGCAATCAGCCCCAGCATTTT. Translated, it gives CASSRTGNSNQPQHF.

This clone was seen only once. The same CDR3 arises from other DNA sequences in this sample as well. The chain links TRBV19 to TRBJ2-5; 11 positions match TRBD2. V lost 7 bases to trimming and J lost 5 bases; unmatched junction nucleotides: 6. The germline V gene encodes CDR1 LNHDA and CDR2 SQIVND (reference sequence). CDR3 length: 14 residues. CDR3 protein: CASKLAGEGETQYF. The CDR3, as DNA: TGTGCCAGTAAACTAGCGGGAGAGGGCGAGACCCAGTACTTC.

A remark on this clone: Additional DNA sequences in this sample encode the identical CDR3. The V and J genes are TRBV27 and TRBJ2-7; the D gene is possibly TRBD1 (6 bases). Germline V gives CDR1 MNHEY, CDR2 SMNVEV (reference sequence). This CDR3 has 14 amino acids. Trimming took off 4 bases at V and 0 bases at J, with 10 bases between the two ends. The CDR3 region is CASSWTASSYEQYF. The CDR3 DNA is TGTGCCAGCAGTTGGACAGCCAGCTCCTACGAGCAGTACTTC.

On this clone: This specimen includes other DNA sequences encoding the same CDR3. The genes are TRBV19 and TRBJ1-2; D is uncertain. Germline V gene data show CDR1 as LNHDA and CDR2 as SQIVND (reference sequence). Trimming cost V 7 bases and J 4 bases, with 10 bases left between them. CDR3 length equals 12 residues. The CDR3 sequence is CASTNSPYGYTF. The CDR3 DNA follows: TGTGCCAGTACAAACAGCCCCTATGGCTACACCTTC.

This sequence joins TRBV29-1 and TRBJ2-7; 11 nucleotides line up with TRBD2. This CDR3 spans 13 amino acids. In germline, CDR1 is SQVTM, CDR2 ANQGSEA. Trimming cost V 6 bases and J 5 bases; bases outside gene matches: 6. CDR3: CSVLGLAVHEQYF. In nucleotides, the CDR3 is TGCAGCGTCTTGGGACTAGCGGTACACGAGCAGTACTTC.

This sequence joins TRBV11-2 and TRBJ2-7; maybe TRBD1 (6 bases). V was trimmed by 5 bases and J by 0 bases, leaving 14 bases between them. In germline, CDR1 is SGHAT, CDR2 FQNNGV. This CDR3 has 15 amino acids. The CDR3 sequence is CASSTGHSTSYEQYF. In nucleotides, the CDR3 is TGTGCCAGCAGCACGGGACACAGTACCTCCTACGAGCAGTACTTC. The full variable domain, completed using reference TRBV11-2 and TRBJ2-7, is EAGVAQSPRYKIIEKRQSVAFWCNPISGHATLYWYQQILGQGPKLLIQFQNNGVVDDSQLPKDRFSAERLKGVDSTLKIQPAKLEDSAVYLCASSTGHSTSYEQYFGPGTRLTVT.

This chain joins TRBV6-1 and TRBJ1-1; D remains unclear. This CDR3 region has 14 residues. The ends were cut back, 1 base at V and 5 bases at J, with 11 bases in the middle. Per germline, CDR1 MNHNS and CDR2 SASEGT. The CDR3 here is CASSEVQSWTEAFF. Here the CDR3 DNA reads TGTGCCAGCAGTGAAGTGCAGTCATGGACTGAAGCTTTCTTT.

J is TRBJ2-7 and V is TRBV9; 10 nucleotides match TRBD1. The CDR3 totals 15 residues. V dropped 4 bases and J dropped 2; count of bases not matched to a gene: 6. Germline lookup yields CDR1 SGDLS and CDR2 YYNGEE. CDR3 coding DNA: TGTGCCAGCAGCCCTGAGGACAGGGGGGCCTACGAGCAGTACTTC. Translating it yields CASSPEDRGAYEQYF.

The CDR3 DNA follows: TGTGCCAGTAGTGACTGGGGGGGACCCTCCTACGAGCAGTACTTC. Translating gives CASSDWGGPSYEQYF. The chain uses TRBV19 and TRBJ2-7; 7 bases fit TRBD2. Germline CDR1 LNHDA, CDR2 SQIVND (reference sequence). This CDR3 region has 15 residues. The V gene end was trimmed by 5 bases and the J gene end by 0 bases; junction bases not matched to a gene: 7. The entire variable domain, with the rest obtained from reference TRBV19 and TRBJ2-7, is as follows: DGGITQSPKYLFRKEGQNVTLSCEQNLNHDAMYWYRQDPGQGLRLIYYSQIVNDFQKGDIAEGYSVSREKKESFPLTVTSAQKNPTAFYLCASSDWGGPSYEQYFGPGTRLTVT.

The CDR3 loop reads CASSPGQRLAGASQETQYF. CDR3 sequence (DNA): TGTGCCAGTAGCCCGGGACAGCGGCTAGCGGGAGCCTCCCAAGAGACCCAGTACTTC. The genes are TRBV19 and TRBJ2-5, with 10 bases that match TRBD2. The CDR3 runs to 19 residues. The trim removed 6 bases at V and 1 base at J, leaving 17 bases unmatched. Germline CDR1 is LNHDA and CDR2 is SQIVND (reference sequence). Filled out from reference TRBV19 and TRBJ2-5, the complete variable domain reads DGGITQSPKYLFRKEGQNVTLSCEQNLNHDAMYWYRQDPGQGLRLIYYSQIVNDFQKGDIAEGYSVSREKKESFPLTVTSAQKNPTAFYLCASSPGQRLAGASQETQYFGPGTRLLVL.

This sequence joins TRBV29-1 and TRBJ2-1; D not resolved. Germline V CDR1 and CDR2: SQVTM, ANQGSEA. This CDR3 spans 12 amino acids. The ends were cut back, 7 bases at V and 4 bases at J, with 11 bases in the middle. In DNA, the CDR3 is TGCAGCGCAAGGGTCGGGTACAATGAGCAGTTCTTC. It yields the protein CSARVGYNEQFF.

The V gene is TRBV7-9, the J gene TRBJ1-1, with D perhaps TRBD1 (6 bases). From germline, CDR1 is SEHNR and CDR2 FQNEAQ (reference sequence). The germline V and J ends were trimmed by 6 bases and 6 bases, with 14 bases remaining between them. The CDR3 contains 13 residues. The CDR3 protein is CASSRDNRPEAFF. CDR3 sequence (DNA): TGTGCCAGCAGTCGGGACAACCGCCCTGAAGCTTTCTTT.

The rearrangement links TRBV28 to TRBJ1-4; D is uncertain. Germline V lookup: CDR1 MDHEN, CDR2 SYDVKM. The CDR3 consists of 21 residues. Trimming stripped 4 bases from V and 3 bases from J, with 30 bases between. CDR3 in amino acids: CASSYFPGPHKAGASNEKLFF. The CDR3 DNA sequence: TGTGCCAGCAGTTACTTCCCCGGGCCCCATAAAGCGGGCGCATCTAATGAAAAACTGTTTTTT. The full variable domain, in which reference TRBV28 and TRBJ1-4 provide the parts outside the CDR3, is DVKVTQSSRYLVKRTGEKVFLECVQDMDHENMFWYRQDPGLGLRLIYFSYDVKMKEKGDIPEGYSVSREKKERFSLILESASTNQTSMYLCASSYFPGPHKAGASNEKLFFGSGTQLSVL.

This chain uses TRBV4-1 with TRBJ2-1; no definite D call. The CDR3 runs to 14 residues. With 4 bases removed from V and 8 bases from J, the gap between germline ends came to 15 bases. Per the germline V gene, CDR1 is MGHRA and CDR2 is YSYEKL. The CDR3 DNA follows: TGCGCCAGCAGCCCCCGCGCGCCAGACGATGAGCAGTTCTTC. Translated, it gives CASSPRAPDDEQFF.

The CDR3 region has the DNA TGTGCCAGCAGGGCCTGGGACAGGTCCTACGAGCAGTACTTC. Protein product: CASRAWDRSYEQYF. V is TRBV27 and J is TRBJ2-7; 8 bases match TRBD1. The J segment lost 1 base and the V segment lost 6 bases, leaving 5 bases of the junction unmatched. The CDR3 length is 14 residues. In germline, CDR1 is MNHEY, CDR2 SMNVEV (reference sequence).

The chain joins TRBV29-1 to TRBJ2-3; 7 bases are shared with TRBD1. This CDR3 contains 14 residues. CDR1 SQVTM and CDR2 ANQGSEA come from the germline V gene. Trimming at V came to 8 bases and at J to 3 bases, leaving 11 bases not matched to a gene. The CDR3 loop reads CSPAEAGGTDTQYF. Written as DNA, the CDR3 is TGCAGCCCGGCTGAGGCAGGGGGTACAGATACGCAGTATTTT.

The genes are TRBV27 and TRBJ1-1; no firm D call. Germline-derived CDR1 and CDR2 are MNHEY and SMNVEV (reference sequence). There are 14 residues in the CDR3. Trimming pared 2 bases from V and 7 bases from J, leaving 14 bases between. CDR3 nucleotide sequence: TGTGCCAGCAGTTTAACCCCATTCGGCGGTGAAGCTTTCTTT. This encodes CASSLTPFGGEAFF.

The rearrangement joins TRBV27 to TRBJ2-7; 7 positions match TRBD2. This CDR3 is 16 amino acids long. Germline assignment: CDR1 MNHEY and CDR2 SMNVEV (reference sequence). Trimming cost V 4 bases and J 1 base; bases outside gene matches: 10. For the CDR3, the DNA is TGTGCCAGCAGTTCTGGCGGACGGGACTATTCCTACGAGCAGTACTTC. Translated, it gives CASSSGGRDYSYEQYF.

The chain recombines TRBV4-2 with TRBJ2-7, with TRBD2 identical over 10 bases. After removal of 0 bases from V and 7 bases from J, the junction contained 6 bases not matched to a gene. The CDR3 consists of 15 residues. Per the germline V gene, CDR1 is LGHNA and CDR2 is YNFKEQ. Here the CDR3 reads CASSQDQREGWEQYF. CDR3 DNA sequence: TGTGCCAGCAGCCAAGATCAGCGGGAGGGCTGGGAGCAGTACTTC.

The genes are TRBV5-4 and TRBJ2-5; 7 bases fit TRBD1. This CDR3 contains 15 residues. Trimming at V came to 4 bases and at J to 4 bases, leaving 10 bases not matched to a gene. CDR1 SGHNT and CDR2 YYREEE come from the germline V gene (reference sequence). CDR3 DNA: TGTGCCAGCAGCACAGGGGTCACGGACCCAGAGACCCAGTACTTC. Its protein product is CASSTGVTDPETQYF.

The chain has TRBV9 and TRBJ1-3; D is undetermined. Germline values: CDR1 SGDLS, CDR2 YYNGEE. Trimming shortened V by 0 bases and J by 0 bases, and 10 bases separated the two germline ends. CDR3 length equals 16 residues. The CDR3: CASSVASVRSGNTIYF. CDR3 DNA: TGTGCCAGCAGCGTAGCTTCGGTCCGCTCTGGAAACACCATATATTTT.

The V gene is TRBV2, the J gene TRBJ2-7; D perhaps matches TRBD2 (6 bases). V was pared by 2 bases and J by 5 bases, with 19 bases between. The CDR3 extends over 16 amino acids. Germline V CDR1 and CDR2: SNHLY, FYNNEI. Here the CDR3 reads CASSEKGPRPGDEQYF. The CDR3 region has the DNA TGTGCCAGCAGTGAAAAGGGGCCGCGGCCGGGGGACGAGCAGTACTTC.

As concerns this clone: Other nucleotide sequences in the sample specify the same CDR3. The chain couples TRBV11-2 to TRBJ1-3; D gene ambiguous. The CDR3 is 14 residues long. Trimming cost V 1 base and J 2 bases, with 6 bases left between them. Germline CDR1 SGHAT, CDR2 FQNNGV. In DNA, the CDR3 is TGTGCCAGCAGCTTAGGGGGTCCTGGAAACACCATATATTTT. Its translation: CASSLGGPGNTIYF.

The chain recombines TRBV7-7 with TRBJ2-1, with 10 bases matching TRBD2. V trimming: 5 bases; J trimming: 0 bases; junction bases outside the gene matches: 4. This CDR3 is built from 16 residues. Germline loops: CDR1 SSHAT, CDR2 FNYEAQ (reference sequence). The CDR3 DNA follows: TGTGCCAGCAGCAGGGGACTAGCGCCCTCCTACAATGAGCAGTTCTTC. The encoded protein is CASSRGLAPSYNEQFF.

As for this clone: Germline is not matched at one junction end, which may reflect a read error. V is TRBV27 and J is TRBJ1-2; a weak D match, TRBD1 (5 bases). The CDR3 has 11 residues. Germline assignment: CDR1 MNHEY and CDR2 SMNVEV (reference sequence). In DNA, the CDR3 is TGTGCCAGCAGTTTTGGGGGGAGTTTGCACTTC. It encodes CASSFGGSLHF.

On this clone itself: In the same sample, other DNA sequences code for this CDR3. The chain couples TRBV27 to TRBJ2-7, with 10 nucleotides matching TRBD2. V was clipped by 3 bases and J by 2 bases; unmatched bases: 1. The CDR3 has 14 residues. Germline CDR1 is MNHEY and CDR2 is SMNVEV (reference sequence). The DNA for the CDR3 is TGTGCCAGCAGTTTCAGCGGGAGGGCCTACGAGCAGTACTTC. Translating it yields CASSFSGRAYEQYF.